This T cell receptor (beta chain) was retrieved from a study of blood T cell repertoires in COVID-19. Generated by immunoSEQ multiplex PCR, the TCRdb table keeps only in-frame clones and is missing some. Altogether some 110,000 clones are present, 70% to 90% being singletons, with the ten largest covering less than 1.5%. This CDR3 contains 13 residues. CDR1 is LNHDA, CDR2 SQIVND, per germline (reference sequence). V lost 2 bases and J 7 bases, leaving 11 bases between the germline ends. The TCR was taken from a man aged 40-50 years with acute or convalescent COVID-19. The sample was peripheral blood. This chain uses TRBV19 with TRBJ2-5, with D perhaps TRBD1 (5 bases). The CDR3 protein is CASSIRGTATQYF. The CDR3 region has the DNA TGTGCCAGTAGTATAAGGGGTACGGCGACCCAGTACTTC.